The rows below give T cell receptor beta chains drawn from one sample of a study of cytomegalovirus exposure and HLA in healthy donors. Sequencing used immunoSEQ multiplex PCR; TCRdb keeps in-frame clones, though not all of them. The sample holds under 250,000 clones, around 87% seen once. Sequencing input: PBMCs. These receptor sequences come from a woman under 30 in good health and CMV-seropositive. Each CDR3 is given with its conserved first and last residue. The order of the fields is D gene, V gene, clone size, J gene, CDR3 protein, CDR3 DNA. A D gene is named only where the DNA matches it firmly. Size values are once, few and many counts, or a class for expanded clones, and some rows have none.

D gene: -
V gene: TRBV28
clone size: -
J gene: TRBJ1-3
CDR3 protein: CASQHPGNTIYF
CDR3 DNA: TGTGCCAGCCAACACCCCGGAAACACCATATATTTT

D gene: -
V gene: TRBV9
clone size: -
J gene: TRBJ1-4
CDR3 protein: CASSVGRGSTNEKLFF
CDR3 DNA: TGTGCCAGCAGCGTAGGGCGAGGGTCAACTAATGAAAAACTGTTTTTT

D gene: TRBD1
V gene: TRBV4-1
clone size: -
J gene: TRBJ1-1
CDR3 protein: CASRGQGISEAFF
CDR3 DNA: TGCGCCAGCAGGGGACAGGGGATCTCTGAAGCTTTCTTT

D gene: -
V gene: TRBV27
clone size: -
J gene: TRBJ1-3
CDR3 protein: CASSLQGKNTIYF
CDR3 DNA: TGTGCCAGCAGTTTACAGGGGAAAAACACCATATATTTT

D gene: TRBD1
V gene: TRBV28
clone size: -
J gene: TRBJ2-7
CDR3 protein: CASSSGQGPYEQYF
CDR3 DNA: TGTGCCAGCAGCTCTGGACAGGGCCCCTACGAGCAGTACTTC

D gene: TRBD1
V gene: TRBV30
clone size: -
J gene: TRBJ1-3
CDR3 protein: CAWSRTGGSGNTIYF
CDR3 DNA: TGTGCCTGGAGTAGGACAGGGGGCTCTGGAAACACCATATATTTT

D gene: TRBD1
V gene: TRBV9
clone size: -
J gene: TRBJ2-7
CDR3 protein: CASSPPGQTTYEQYF
CDR3 DNA: TGTGCCAGCAGCCCCCCGGGACAGACCACCTACGAGCAGTACTTC

D gene: -
V gene: TRBV27
clone size: -
J gene: TRBJ1-5
CDR3 protein: CASSSGVYSNQPQHF
CDR3 DNA: TGTGCCAGCAGTTCGGGAGTATATAGCAATCAGCCCCAGCATTTT

D gene: TRBD2
V gene: TRBV5-1
clone size: -
J gene: TRBJ2-5
CDR3 protein: CASRTGLAGYETQYF
CDR3 DNA: TGCGCCAGCAGAACGGGACTAGCGGGGTATGAGACCCAGTACTTC

D gene: -
V gene: TRBV9
clone size: -
J gene: TRBJ2-1
CDR3 protein: CASSVEGAYNEQFF
CDR3 DNA: TGTGCCAGCAGCGTAGAAGGGGCCTACAATGAGCAGTTCTTC

D gene: TRBD2
V gene: TRBV9
clone size: -
J gene: TRBJ2-2
CDR3 protein: CASSPLGGSYTGELFF
CDR3 DNA: TGTGCCAGCAGCCCCCTGGGCGGGAGCTACACCGGGGAGCTGTTTTTT

D gene: -
V gene: TRBV15
clone size: -
J gene: TRBJ1-2
CDR3 protein: CATSRASGDYGYTF
CDR3 DNA: TGTGCCACCAGCAGAGCATCAGGGGACTATGGCTACACCTTC

D gene: -
V gene: TRBV28
clone size: -
J gene: TRBJ2-2
CDR3 protein: CASSFVPQGPGELFF
CDR3 DNA: TGTGCCAGCAGTTTCGTACCTCAGGGCCCCGGGGAGCTGTTTTTT

D gene: TRBD2
V gene: TRBV25-1
clone size: -
J gene: TRBJ2-3
CDR3 protein: CASSLAGGTDTQYF
CDR3 DNA: TGTGCCAGCAGTCTGGCGGGGGGGACAGATACGCAGTATTTT

D gene: TRBD2
V gene: TRBV5-1
clone size: -
J gene: TRBJ2-1
CDR3 protein: CASSSYGYSGRIYYSDEQFF
CDR3 DNA: TGCGCCAGCAGCTCCTATGGTTACAGCGGGAGGATCTACTATTCCGATGAGCAGTTCTTC

D gene: -
V gene: TRBV19
clone size: -
J gene: TRBJ1-1
CDR3 protein: CASTPNLGHTEAFF
CDR3 DNA: TGTGCCAGTACCCCTAACTTGGGGCACACTGAAGCTTTCTTT

D gene: TRBD2
V gene: TRBV10-1
clone size: -
J gene: TRBJ2-2
CDR3 protein: CASNPGGGPTGELFF
CDR3 DNA: TGCGCCAGCAATCCGGGAGGGGGTCCCACCGGGGAGCTGTTTTTT

D gene: TRBD1
V gene: TRBV14
clone size: -
J gene: TRBJ2-7
CDR3 protein: CASSTRDRGSYEQYF
CDR3 DNA: TGTGCCAGCAGCACCCGGGACAGGGGGTCCTACGAGCAGTACTTC

D gene: TRBD2
V gene: TRBV7-9
clone size: -
J gene: TRBJ2-2
CDR3 protein: CASSPRTSGSTGELFF
CDR3 DNA: TGTGCCAGCAGCCCGCGGACTAGCGGGAGCACCGGGGAGCTGTTTTTT

D gene: TRBD1
V gene: TRBV5-1
clone size: -
J gene: TRBJ1-1
CDR3 protein: CASSLDRGYTEAFF
CDR3 DNA: TGCGCCAGCAGCTTGGACAGGGGGTACACTGAAGCTTTCTTT

D gene: TRBD2
V gene: TRBV27
clone size: -
J gene: TRBJ2-5
CDR3 protein: CASSLLADLGGETQYF
CDR3 DNA: TGTGCCAGCAGTCTACTAGCGGACTTGGGGGGAGAGACCCAGTACTTC

D gene: TRBD2
V gene: TRBV29-1
clone size: -
J gene: TRBJ2-7
CDR3 protein: CSVETSGTSYEQYF
CDR3 DNA: TGCAGCGTTGAGACTAGCGGGACCTCCTACGAGCAGTACTTC

D gene: -
V gene: TRBV18
clone size: -
J gene: TRBJ1-5
CDR3 protein: CASSPFGAGDQPQHF
CDR3 DNA: TGTGCCAGCTCACCATTCGGGGCAGGGGATCAGCCCCAGCATTTT

D gene: -
V gene: TRBV27
clone size: -
J gene: TRBJ2-7
CDR3 protein: CASSFGGVGEQYF
CDR3 DNA: TGTGCCAGCAGTTTCGGGGGAGTCGGCGAGCAGTACTTC

D gene: TRBD1
V gene: TRBV10-2
clone size: -
J gene: TRBJ1-2
CDR3 protein: CASSESGGDFYGYTF
CDR3 DNA: TGCGCCAGCAGTGAATCAGGGGGCGACTTTTATGGCTACACCTTC

D gene: TRBD2
V gene: TRBV19
clone size: -
J gene: TRBJ2-7
CDR3 protein: CASSIDRGGRSYEQYF
CDR3 DNA: TGTGCCAGTAGTATAGATCGAGGCGGGAGGTCTTACGAGCAGTACTTC

D gene: TRBD2
V gene: TRBV2
clone size: -
J gene: TRBJ2-1
CDR3 protein: CATGGRAYNEQFF
CDR3 DNA: TGTGCCACTGGCGGGAGGGCTTACAATGAGCAGTTCTTC

D gene: -
V gene: TRBV30
clone size: -
J gene: TRBJ2-3
CDR3 protein: CAWMSKRGTDTQYF
CDR3 DNA: TGTGCCTGGATGAGTAAGCGGGGCACAGATACGCAGTATTTT

D gene: TRBD1
V gene: TRBV4-1
clone size: -
J gene: TRBJ2-7
CDR3 protein: CASSQPGQRHSYEQYF
CDR3 DNA: TGCGCCAGCAGCCAGCCGGGACAGCGCCACTCCTACGAGCAGTACTTC

D gene: -
V gene: TRBV2
clone size: -
J gene: TRBJ1-5
CDR3 protein: CASRSGFSNQPQHF
CDR3 DNA: TGTGCCAGCCGCAGCGGCTTCAGCAATCAGCCCCAGCATTTT

D gene: TRBD2
V gene: TRBV27
clone size: -
J gene: TRBJ2-7
CDR3 protein: CASSLTPLAGALEQYF
CDR3 DNA: TGTGCCAGCAGTTTAACCCCCCTAGCGGGAGCGCTCGAACAGTACTTC

D gene: TRBD1
V gene: TRBV27
clone size: -
J gene: TRBJ1-1
CDR3 protein: CASSARGRNTEAFF
CDR3 DNA: TGTGCCAGCAGCGCGAGGGGGCGTAACACTGAAGCTTTCTTT

D gene: -
V gene: TRBV9
clone size: -
J gene: TRBJ2-7
CDR3 protein: CASSAPDSPYEQYF
CDR3 DNA: TGTGCCAGCAGCGCACCGGACAGCCCCTACGAGCAGTACTTC

D gene: -
V gene: TRBV14
clone size: few
J gene: TRBJ2-6
CDR3 protein: CASSQRLARSGANVLTF
CDR3 DNA: TGTGCCAGCAGCCAACGGTTAGCGCGCTCTGGGGCCAACGTCCTGACTTTC

D gene: TRBD2
V gene: TRBV28
clone size: -
J gene: TRBJ2-2
CDR3 protein: CASSPTSGRGNTGELFF
CDR3 DNA: TGTGCCAGCAGTCCGACTAGCGGGAGAGGGAACACCGGGGAGCTGTTTTTT

D gene: -
V gene: TRBV19
clone size: -
J gene: TRBJ1-4
CDR3 protein: CASSSQGATNEKLFF
CDR3 DNA: TGTGCCAGTAGTAGCCAGGGTGCAACTAATGAAAAACTGTTTTTT

D gene: TRBD1
V gene: TRBV10-3
clone size: few
J gene: TRBJ1-1
CDR3 protein: CASRGGWSTEAFF
CDR3 DNA: TGTGCCAGCAGGGGGGGTTGGAGCACTGAAGCTTTCTTT

D gene: -
V gene: TRBV5-3
clone size: -
J gene: TRBJ2-4
CDR3 protein: CARSLVSRHRVTKNIQYF
CDR3 DNA: TGTGCCAGAAGCTTGGTTTCCCGGCACAGGGTTACCAAAAACATTCAGTACTTC

D gene: -
V gene: TRBV28
clone size: -
J gene: TRBJ2-7
CDR3 protein: CASTLRRTALYEQYF
CDR3 DNA: TGTGCCAGCACCCTGAGGCGGACAGCCCTCTACGAGCAGTACTTC

D gene: -
V gene: TRBV10-2
clone size: -
J gene: TRBJ1-1
CDR3 protein: CATRAGQLTEAFF
CDR3 DNA: TGCGCCACCAGGGCAGGACAATTGACTGAAGCTTTCTTT

D gene: -
V gene: TRBV12-5
clone size: -
J gene: TRBJ2-3
CDR3 protein: CASGLVRYLANTDTQYF
CDR3 DNA: TGTGCTAGTGGTTTGGTACGGTACCTAGCGAACACAGATACGCAGTATTTT

D gene: TRBD2
V gene: TRBV11-1
clone size: -
J gene: TRBJ2-7
CDR3 protein: CASSWLPRGASEQYF
CDR3 DNA: TGTGCCAGCAGCTGGCTGCCGCGGGGGGCAAGCGAGCAGTACTTC

D gene: -
V gene: TRBV28
clone size: -
J gene: TRBJ2-1
CDR3 protein: CASSSPGHYNEQFF
CDR3 DNA: TGTGCCAGCAGTTCCCCGGGACATTACAATGAGCAGTTCTTC

D gene: TRBD2
V gene: TRBV5-1
clone size: -
J gene: TRBJ2-1
CDR3 protein: CASSQGLAYYNEQFF
CDR3 DNA: TGCGCCAGCAGCCAGGGACTAGCGTACTACAATGAGCAGTTCTTC

D gene: -
V gene: TRBV10-3
clone size: -
J gene: TRBJ2-5
CDR3 protein: CAITEGVQETQYF
CDR3 DNA: TGTGCCATCACTGAAGGAGTACAAGAGACCCAGTACTTC